The 25 T cell receptor beta chains reported below all come from one sample, sequenced in a study of T cell responses to AZD1222 COVID-19 vaccine. The data were produced by immunoSEQ multiplex PCR, yet TCRdb's version contains in-frame clones alone and is incomplete. Among roughly 180,000 clones listed, more than 85% were seen once. The source was peripheral blood, collected 28 days after the second AZD1222 dose. These TCRs come from an adult who received the AZD1222 COVID-19 vaccine.

The chain combines TRBV29-1 with TRBJ2-7; no clear D gene. Trimming left V 3 bases short and J 3 bases short, with 9 bases between. Germline assignment: CDR1 SQVTM and CDR2 ANQGSEA. This CDR3 region has 12 residues. The CDR3 coding sequence is TGCAGCGTTGAGGGCCTCCGCTACGAGCAGTACTTC. It is translated as CSVEGLRYEQYF.

The sample holds one count of this clone. V and J are TRBV7-9 and TRBJ2-7; D is possibly TRBD1 or TRBD2 (5 bases each). Germline assignment: CDR1 SEHNR and CDR2 FQNEAQ (reference sequence). The V end was cut by 3 bases, the J end by 3 bases, with 15 bases between. The CDR3 runs 15 residues. This chain's CDR3 is CASSFSGTLGYEQYF. CDR3 bases: TGTGCCAGCAGCTTCTCAGGGACCCTGGGCTACGAGCAGTACTTC.

The chain couples TRBV5-5 to TRBJ1-1; D unresolved. V lost 6 bases to trimming and J lost 1 base, with 13 bases between them. The germline CDR1 and CDR2 sequences are SGHKS and YYEKEE (reference sequence). The length of the CDR3 is 14 residues. In DNA form, the CDR3 reads TGTGCCAGCACCATAGGACCGAGGAACACTGAAGCTTTCTTT. Amino acids: CASTIGPRNTEAFF.

The V call is TRBV10-2, the J call TRBJ1-4, with 8 positions matching TRBD1. CDR3 length: 12 amino acids. With V trimmed by 4 bases and J by 11 bases, 3 bases remained unmatched. Germline-derived CDR1 and CDR2 are WSHSY and SAAADI. The CDR3 here is CASSATGDKLFF. The CDR3 DNA is TGCGCCAGCAGTGCGACAGGGGATAAACTGTTTTTT.

The chain carries TRBV2 and TRBJ2-2, with D maybe TRBD1 (6 bases). CDR3 length equals 14 residues. Germline lookup yields CDR1 SNHLY and CDR2 FYNNEI. V lost 7 bases and J 5 bases, leaving 14 bases between the germline ends. In DNA form, the CDR3 reads TGTGCCAGCAATAAGGGGGTCCGGACCGGGGAGCTGTTTTTT. Translating gives CASNKGVRTGELFF. Filled out from reference TRBV2 and TRBJ2-2, the complete variable domain reads EPEVTQTPSHQVTQMGQEVILRCVPISNHLYFYWYRQILGQKVEFLVSFYNNEISEKSEIFDDQFSVERPDGSNFTLKIRSTKLEDSAMYFCASNKGVRTGELFFGEGSRLTVL.

The gene calls are TRBV7-2 and TRBJ1-6, with D tentatively TRBD1 (6 bases). Deletions cut 4 bases from V and 6 bases from J, with 10 bases between. The germline V gene encodes CDR1 SGHTA and CDR2 FQGNSA. This CDR3 is 14 amino acids long. The DNA of the CDR3 is TGTGCCAGCAGCTCCAGGGGTTTTAATTCACCCCTCCACTTT. Amino acid sequence: CASSSRGFNSPLHF.

V is TRBV5-6 and J is TRBJ2-2; unclear D gene. This CDR3 region has 15 residues. V dropped 0 bases and J dropped 2 bases, with 8 bases sitting between them. The germline V gene has CDR1 SGHDT and CDR2 YYEEEE. The CDR3, as DNA: TGTGCCAGCAGCTTGGGACTTCCTAACACCGGGGAGCTGTTTTTT. Encoded protein: CASSLGLPNTGELFF.

The chain carries TRBV3-1 (or the pseudogene TRBV3-2) and TRBJ1-6; 8 bases line up with TRBD1. Germline V gives CDR1 LGHDT, CDR2 YNNKEL (reference sequence). The CDR3 is 14 residues long. With V trimmed by 6 bases and J by 5 bases, 3 bases remained unmatched. The CDR3 region is CASSNRGNNSPLHF. CDR3 DNA: TGTGCCAGCAGTAACAGGGGGAATAATTCACCCCTCCACTTT.

The gene calls are TRBV7-8 and TRBJ2-3, with 8 bases aligning to TRBD2. The V gene's germline CDR1 is SGHVS and CDR2 FQNEAQ. J lost 2 bases, V lost 5 bases, and 12 bases had no gene match. The CDR3 is 17 residues long. Here the CDR3 DNA reads TGTGCCAGCAGCCAAGGGGCCGGGACTAGACTCACAGATACGCAGTATTTT. Translation: CASSQGAGTRLTDTQYF.

This chain joins TRBV23-1 and TRBJ2-7; 9 nucleotides line up with TRBD2. TRBV23-1 is marked as an open reading frame, function uncertain. This CDR3 spans 15 amino acids. V lost 4 bases and J lost 4; bases outside the gene matches: 8. DNA of the CDR3: TGCGCCAGCAGTCCCGCGGGACTAGCAGGGTACGAGCAGTACTTC. Protein: CASSPAGLAGYEQYF.

The chain combines TRBV12-3 or TRBV12-4 with TRBJ2-7; D gene unclear. V gave up 7 bases and J gave up 1 base, with 11 bases separating them. The CDR3 sequence is 13 residues long. CDR3 bases: TGTGCCAGCAAGTCGACGGATTCCTACGAGCAGTACTTC. Its protein product is CASKSTDSYEQYF.

The J gene is TRBJ1-6, the V gene TRBV21-1. TRBV21-1 is a recognized pseudogene. The CDR3 runs 11 residues. The CDR3 region is CAPPRNSPLHF. For the CDR3, the DNA is TGTGCCCCCCCCCGAAATTCACCCCTCCACTTT.

CDR3 region: CASSQGQGLASEAFF. CDR3 nucleotides: TGTGCCAGCAGCCAAGGTCAAGGGTTGGCGTCTGAAGCTTTCTTT. This sequence joins TRBV3-1 (or the pseudogene TRBV3-2) and TRBJ1-1; D is unclear. The CDR3 has 15 residues. From germline, CDR1 is LGHDT and CDR2 YNNKEL (reference sequence). Trimming pared 1 base from V and 6 bases from J, leaving 15 bases between.

The chain is built from TRBV2 and TRBJ1-2, with a possible D match to TRBD1 (5 bases). The CDR3 runs to 13 residues. Germline V gives CDR1 SNHLY, CDR2 FYNNEI. The ends were cut back, 8 bases at V and 4 bases at J, with 14 bases in the middle. The CDR3 sequence: CASHPDRSYGYTF. The CDR3 DNA reads as TGTGCCAGCCACCCCGACAGAAGCTATGGCTACACCTTC.

The V and J genes are TRBV2 and TRBJ1-5, with D maybe TRBD1 (6 bases). V was pared by 6 bases and J by 1 base, with 10 bases between. Germline V CDR1 and CDR2: SNHLY, FYNNEI. The CDR3 length is 14 residues. The CDR3 region is CASRPTGSNQPQHF. CDR3 bases: TGTGCCAGCAGACCTACAGGGAGCAATCAGCCCCAGCATTTT.

The chain couples TRBV6-5 to TRBJ2-1; TRBD1 matches at 7 bases. J gave up 5 bases and V 6 bases, and 1 base lay outside the gene matches. From germline, CDR1 is MNHEY and CDR2 SVGAGI. This CDR3 is built from 12 residues. The CDR3 sequence: CASRGQDNEQFF. CDR3 DNA: TGTGCCAGCAGAGGACAGGACAATGAGCAGTTCTTC.

The V and J genes are TRBV4-1 and TRBJ1-6, with TRBD1 matching over 9 bases. Germline loops: CDR1 MGHRA, CDR2 YSYEKL. V dropped 4 bases and J dropped 7; count of bases not matched to a gene: 2. This CDR3 has 14 residues. CDR3 sequence (DNA): TGCGCCAGCAGCCGGGACAGGGTCAATTCACCCCTCCACTTT. This encodes CASSRDRVNSPLHF.

This clone was seen just once. V usage is TRBV6-2 or TRBV6-3 and J usage is TRBJ1-2; D perhaps matches TRBD1 (6 bases). Germline CDR1 and CDR2: MNHEY and SVGEGT. Trimming removed 2 bases from V and 2 bases from J, with 9 bases in between. The CDR3 has 14 amino acids. The CDR3 here is CASSYGGRNYGYTF. CDR3 sequence (DNA): TGTGCCAGCAGTTACGGGGGGCGGAACTATGGCTACACCTTC.

The genes are TRBV29-1 and TRBJ1-1, with D uncertain. V was pared by 2 bases and J by 2 bases, with 9 bases between. The CDR3 is made up of 13 amino acids. Germline loops: CDR1 SQVTM, CDR2 ANQGSEA. CDR3 nucleotides: TGCAGCGTTGAAAAACGGGCTAACACTGAAGCTTTCTTT. Translating it yields CSVEKRANTEAFF.

In DNA form, the CDR3 reads TGTGCCAGTAGTCGCTGGGGAGTCGGAGAGCAGTACTTC. This encodes CASSRWGVGEQYF. The chain recombines TRBV19 with TRBJ2-7, with D possibly TRBD2 on 5 matching bases. The CDR3 is 13 amino acids. Germline loops: CDR1 LNHDA, CDR2 SQIVND (reference sequence). V dropped 5 bases and J dropped 7 bases, with 15 bases sitting between them.

The rearrangement joins TRBV7-9 to TRBJ1-1; D uncertain. V lost 5 bases and J lost 3, with 13 bases in between. The germline V gene encodes CDR1 SEHNR and CDR2 FQNEAQ (reference sequence). The CDR3 totals 14 residues. The CDR3 loop is CASSTRPRDTEAFF. The CDR3 bases are TGTGCCAGCAGCACAAGGCCCCGGGACACTGAAGCTTTCTTT.

The chain joins TRBV3-1 (or the pseudogene TRBV3-2) to TRBJ1-4, with 8 bases lining up with TRBD1. The CDR3 is 15 amino acids. Germline CDR1 is LGHDT and CDR2 is YNNKEL (reference sequence). The J segment lost 8 bases and the V segment lost 3 bases, leaving 8 bases of the junction unmatched. This CDR3 reads CASSHRTGRREKLFF. The CDR3 region has the DNA TGTGCCAGCAGCCACCGGACAGGGCGTCGGGAAAAACTGTTTTTT.

The chain is built from TRBV19 and TRBJ2-3; maybe TRBD2 (6 bases). CDR1 is LNHDA and CDR2 is SQIVND in the germline V gene (reference sequence). This CDR3 region has 15 residues. Trimming took 5 bases from V and 4 from J, leaving 16 bases between them. CDR3 nucleotide sequence: TGTGCCAGTAGTGTCGGACTGCGGGGTTCAGATACGCAGTATTTT. Residues: CASSVGLRGSDTQYF.

The genes are TRBV29-1 and TRBJ1-2; 8 nucleotides align to TRBD1. The CDR3 has 15 amino acids. Germline V CDR1 and CDR2: SQVTM, ANQGSEA. J gave up 0 bases and V 1 base, and 4 bases lay outside the gene matches. CDR3 protein: CSVEGRGPANYGYTF. DNA of the CDR3: TGCAGCGTTGAAGGCAGGGGGCCCGCTAACTATGGCTACACCTTC. The entire variable domain, with the rest obtained from reference TRBV29-1 and TRBJ1-2, is as follows: SAVISQKPSRDICQRGTSLTIQCQVDSQVTMMFWYRQQPGQSLTLIATANQGSEATYESGFVIDKFPISRPNLTFSTLTVSNMSPEDSSIYLCSVEGRGPANYGYTFGSGTRLTVV.

The V gene is TRBV2, the J gene TRBJ2-3; D not certain. The CDR3 covers 16 residues. The germline gives CDR1 SNHLY, CDR2 FYNNEI. Deletions cut 3 bases from V and 2 bases from J, with 15 bases between. CDR3: CASSDWLGRPTDTQYF. The CDR3 DNA reads as TGTGCCAGCAGTGATTGGCTGGGCAGACCCACAGATACGCAGTATTTT.